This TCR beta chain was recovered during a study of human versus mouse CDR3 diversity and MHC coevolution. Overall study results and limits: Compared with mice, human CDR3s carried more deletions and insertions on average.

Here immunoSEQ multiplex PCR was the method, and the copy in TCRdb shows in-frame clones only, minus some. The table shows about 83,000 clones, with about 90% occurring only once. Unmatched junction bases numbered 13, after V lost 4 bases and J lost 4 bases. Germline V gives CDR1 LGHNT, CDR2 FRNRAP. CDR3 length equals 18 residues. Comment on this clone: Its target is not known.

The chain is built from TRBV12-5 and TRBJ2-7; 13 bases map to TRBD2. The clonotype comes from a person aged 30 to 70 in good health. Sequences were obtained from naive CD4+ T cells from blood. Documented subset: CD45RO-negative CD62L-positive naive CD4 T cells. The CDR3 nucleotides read TGTGCTAGTGGTTCGCATTTCTCCGGGACTAGCGGGATATACGAGCAGTACTTC. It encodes CASGSHFSGTSGIYEQYF.